This record covers a single T cell receptor (beta chain). This CDR3 contains 14 residues. Trimming at V came to 6 bases and at J to 7 bases, leaving 7 bases not matched to a gene. CDR1 and CDR2 (germline): KGHDR, SFDVKD. This entry belongs to a study of blood T cell repertoires in COVID-19. Overall study: PBMCs, B-cell-depleted T cells, or T cells were the source of the cDNA or gDNA that made up the material.

In the original workflow: It was from reference gene primer amplification that nucleated cell counts were estimated. Sequencing was performed with immunoSEQ multiplex PCR; in TCRdb, only in-frame clones are kept and a portion is missing. Clone size and the V and J calls come from that table; the DNA yielded D and trimming. The repertoire includes under 200,000 clones, over 70% of them detected once, and under 3.5% sits in the top ten. J is TRBJ2-1 and V is TRBV24-1; 8 bases fit TRBD1. The TCR originated in a woman aged 55-75 years with acute or convalescent COVID-19. Material for sequencing was peripheral blood. CDR3 nucleotides: TGTGCCACCAGTCCCAGGACAGGGTGGAATGAGCAGTTCTTC. Translated: CATSPRTGWNEQFF.